The 4 T cell receptor beta chains below were found in one sample sequenced in a study of control samples from healthy donors and cancer patients (dated by TCRdb to the early 2020s). To prepare the library, the immunoSEQ multiplex PCR assay was applied. What TCRdb holds here is the immuneACCESS table cut down to in-frame rearrangements. Part of the clones is not present; checked against another copy, under half of the missing clones reflect an unresolved V gene, and the others are unexplained. The sample table shows 57,000 or so clones, and roughly 90% are seen once. The ten largest clones represent nearly 6% of the sample. Specimen: PBMCs. Every receptor here comes from a man aged 55 to 69 with colorectal cancer.

The chain uses TRBV9 and TRBJ2-2; possibly TRBD1 or TRBD2 for D (6 bases each). The CDR3 sequence is 15 residues long. Germline V gene lookup returns CDR1 SGDLS and CDR2 YYNGEE. V dropped 4 bases and J dropped 4 bases, with 14 bases sitting between them. The CDR3 here is CASSKSWGATGELFF. For the CDR3, the DNA is TGTGCCAGCAGCAAATCCTGGGGGGCCACCGGGGAGCTGTTTTTT.

This clone appeared a single time. The CDR3 loop reads CASSPMGGRRYEQYF. The DNA for the CDR3 is TGTGCCAGCAGCCCAATGGGGGGGCGTCGGTACGAGCAGTACTTC. The V and J genes are TRBV11-2 and TRBJ2-7; possible D gene TRBD2, 7 bases. The CDR3 consists of 15 residues. V lost 5 bases to trimming and J lost 4 bases, with 18 bases between them. CDR1 and CDR2 from the germline V gene are SGHAT and FQNNGV.

The V call is TRBV18, the J call TRBJ1-1; no reliable D call. Trimming removed 0 bases from V and 3 bases from J, with 8 bases in between. The CDR3 sequence is 14 residues long. From germline, CDR1 is KGHSH and CDR2 LQKENI. The CDR3 region is CASSPPSVYTEAFF. The CDR3 DNA is TGTGCCAGCTCACCACCAAGTGTTTACACTGAAGCTTTCTTT. Based on the CDR3 plus reference TRBV18 and TRBJ1-1, the full variable domain is NAGVMQNPRHLVRRRGQEARLRCSPMKGHSHVYWYRQLPEEGLKFMVYLQKENIIDESGMPKERFSAEFPKEGPSILRIQQVVRGDSAAYFCASSPPSVYTEAFFGQGTRLTVV.

This chain links TRBV27 with TRBJ1-4; TRBD1 agrees at 7 bases. The CDR3 sequence is 16 residues long. V was clipped by 4 bases and J by 0 bases; unmatched bases: 5. CDR1 is MNHEY and CDR2 is SMNVEV in the germline V gene (reference sequence). CDR3 in DNA: TGTGCCAGCAGTTCAGGCAGGGGGGCAACTAATGAAAAACTGTTTTTT. Amino acids: CASSSGRGATNEKLFF.